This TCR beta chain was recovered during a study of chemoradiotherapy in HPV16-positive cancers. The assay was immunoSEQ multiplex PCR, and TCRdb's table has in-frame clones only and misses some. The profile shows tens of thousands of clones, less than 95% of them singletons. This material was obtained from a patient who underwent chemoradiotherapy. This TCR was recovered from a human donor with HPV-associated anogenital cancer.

The CDR3 DNA reads TGTGCCAGCAGCTTAGGGGACAGGGTTTTTGACACTGAAGCTTTCTTT. This codes for CASSLGDRVFDTEAFF. The rearrangement links TRBV7-9 to TRBJ1-1, with 9 bases matching TRBD1. Unmatched junction bases numbered 6, after V lost 1 base and J lost 3 bases. The CDR3 runs to 16 residues. Looked up from germline, CDR1 is SEHNR and CDR2 is FQNEAQ (reference sequence).